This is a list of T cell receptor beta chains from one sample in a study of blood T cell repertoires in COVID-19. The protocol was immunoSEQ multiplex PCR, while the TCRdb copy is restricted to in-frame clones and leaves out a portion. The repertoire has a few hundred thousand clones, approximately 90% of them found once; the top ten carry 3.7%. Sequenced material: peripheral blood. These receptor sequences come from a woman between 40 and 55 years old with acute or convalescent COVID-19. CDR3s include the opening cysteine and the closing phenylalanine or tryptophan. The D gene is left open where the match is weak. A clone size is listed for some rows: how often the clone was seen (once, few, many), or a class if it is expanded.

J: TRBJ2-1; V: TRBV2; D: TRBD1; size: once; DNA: TGTGCCAGTAAAAGGACAGGGGGCGGTGAGCAGTTCTTC; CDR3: CASKRTGGGEQFF
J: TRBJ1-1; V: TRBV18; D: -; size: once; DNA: TGTGCCAGCTCACCTAAATCCCGGGAGAACACTGAAGCTTTCTTT; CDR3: CASSPKSRENTEAFF
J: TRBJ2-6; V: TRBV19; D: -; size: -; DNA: TGTGCCAGTAGTATGGGCCTATGGGAGGCCGGGGCCAACGTCCTGACTTTC; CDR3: CASSMGLWEAGANVLTF
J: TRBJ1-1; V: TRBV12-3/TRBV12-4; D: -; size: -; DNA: TGTGCCAGCAGTTTATTGGTCAGATCTGAAGCTTTCTTT; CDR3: CASSLLVRSEAFF
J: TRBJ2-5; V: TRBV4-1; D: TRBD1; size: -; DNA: TGCGCCAGCAGCCAGGGACAGGGAGCAGAGACCCAGTACTTC; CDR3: CASSQGQGAETQYF
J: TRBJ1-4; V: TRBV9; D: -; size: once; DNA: TGTGCCAGCAGCGTAGATGGAGGGCTTAATGAAAAACTGTTTTTT; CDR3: CASSVDGGLNEKLFF
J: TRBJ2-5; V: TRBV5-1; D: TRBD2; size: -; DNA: TGCGCCACCGCAGGCGGGGGGCGTGGGGAGACCCAGTACTTC; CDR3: CATAGGGRGETQYF
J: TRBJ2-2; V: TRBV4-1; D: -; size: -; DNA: TGCGCCAGCAGCCGAATCGACCGGGATACCGGGGAGCTGTTTTTT; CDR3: CASSRIDRDTGELFF
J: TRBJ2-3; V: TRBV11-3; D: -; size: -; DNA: TGTGCCAGCAGCTTAAACGGAGGTACGCAGTATTTT; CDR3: CASSLNGGTQYF
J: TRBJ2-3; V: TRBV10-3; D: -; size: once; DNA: TGTGCCATCACCGGGGGAAGGGACACAGATACGCAGTATTTT; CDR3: CAITGGRDTDTQYF
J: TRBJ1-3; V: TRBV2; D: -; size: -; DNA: TGTGCCAGCAGTGAAGGGAGCTCTGGAAACACCATATATTTT; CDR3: CASSEGSSGNTIYF
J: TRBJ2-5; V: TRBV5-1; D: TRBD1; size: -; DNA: TGCGCCAGCAGCTTGGAGGGGACAGGAGGGAGAGAGACCCAGTACTTC; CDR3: CASSLEGTGGRETQYF
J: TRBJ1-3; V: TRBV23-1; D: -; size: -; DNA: TGCGCCAGCAGTCTCCCCGGGGGGAAAAGTGGAAACACCATATATTTT; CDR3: CASSLPGGKSGNTIYF
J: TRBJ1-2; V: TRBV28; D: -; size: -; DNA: TGTGCCAGCAGTTCCCCCGGGGAGGGGAACTATGGCTACACCTTC; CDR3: CASSSPGEGNYGYTF
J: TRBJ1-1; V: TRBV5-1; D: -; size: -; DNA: TGCGCCAGCAGCCTAACAGGGACTGAAGCTTTCTTT; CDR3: CASSLTGTEAFF
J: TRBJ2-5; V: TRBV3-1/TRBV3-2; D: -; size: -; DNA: TGTGCCAGCAGCCCAAGATACTCGGGGTGGAGAGAGACCCAGTACTTC; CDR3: CASSPRYSGWRETQYF
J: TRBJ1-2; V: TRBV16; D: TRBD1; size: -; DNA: TGTGCCAGCAGCCAAAGGTTGCAGGACAGGGCCCCTTTGACCTTC; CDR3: CASSQRLQDRAPLTF
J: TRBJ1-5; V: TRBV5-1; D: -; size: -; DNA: TGCGCCAGCAGCCTTTTAGGGGAAGGTCAGCCCCAGCATTTT; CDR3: CASSLLGEGQPQHF
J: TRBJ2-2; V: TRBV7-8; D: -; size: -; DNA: TGTGCCAGCAGCTTAGAGTACCTACGGGGCGGGGAGCTGTTTTTT; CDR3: CASSLEYLRGGELFF
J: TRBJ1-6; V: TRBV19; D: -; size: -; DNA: TGTGCCAGTAGTATGGAGGGGACGGTATCCTATAATTCACCCCTCCACTTT; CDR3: CASSMEGTVSYNSPLHF
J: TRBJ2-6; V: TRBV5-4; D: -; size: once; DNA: TGTGCCAGCAGCCCCAAATACAGGGAGCTGCGCTCTGGGGCCAACGTCCTGACTTTC; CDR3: CASSPKYRELRSGANVLTF
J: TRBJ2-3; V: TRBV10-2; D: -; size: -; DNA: TGCGCCAGCAGTGAAACAGCCCGTAGCACAGATACGCAGTATTTT; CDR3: CASSETARSTDTQYF
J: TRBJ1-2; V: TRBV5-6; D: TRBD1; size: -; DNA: TGTGCCAGCAGCTTGGTATGGACAGGGGCTCGCCAGCATGGCTACACCTTC; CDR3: CASSLVWTGARQHGYTF
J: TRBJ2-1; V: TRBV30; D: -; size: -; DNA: TGTGCCTGGAGCGACTCCAATGAGCAGTTCTTC; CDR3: CAWSDSNEQFF
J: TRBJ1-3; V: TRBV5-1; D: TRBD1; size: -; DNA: TGCGCCAGCAGCTTTGGGGGACAGAGTGGAAACACCATATATTTT; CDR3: CASSFGGQSGNTIYF
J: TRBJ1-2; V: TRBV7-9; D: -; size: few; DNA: TGTGCCAGCAGCTTAGCCGCAGGGCCGGGTGGCTACACCTTC; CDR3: CASSLAAGPGGYTF
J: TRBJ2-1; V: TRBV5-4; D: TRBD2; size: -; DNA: TGTGCCAGCAGGTCCAGCGGGGGGGCATCCTACAATGAGCAGTTCTTC; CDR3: CASRSSGGASYNEQFF
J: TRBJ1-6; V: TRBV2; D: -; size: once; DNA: TGTGCCAGCAGCGGGGGGACACTCGATAATTCACCCCTCCACTTT; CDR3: CASSGGTLDNSPLHF
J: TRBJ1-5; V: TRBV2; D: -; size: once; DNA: TGTGCCAGCAGTGAACATCCGGGGAGGGTAGATCAGCCCCAGCATTTT; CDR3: CASSEHPGRVDQPQHF
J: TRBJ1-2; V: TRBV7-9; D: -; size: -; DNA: TGTGCCAGCAGCTTAGGGCAGGGAAACTATGGCTACACCTTC; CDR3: CASSLGQGNYGYTF
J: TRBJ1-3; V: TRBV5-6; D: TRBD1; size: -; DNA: TGTGCCAGCTTCTTTACCGTACATCTTAAAGGGGGCCGAGACACCATATATTTT; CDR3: CASFFTVHLKGGRDTIYF
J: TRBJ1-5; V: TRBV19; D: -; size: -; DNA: TGTGCCAGTAGTATAGCAGGGGTCCAGCCCCAGCATTTT; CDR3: CASSIAGVQPQHF
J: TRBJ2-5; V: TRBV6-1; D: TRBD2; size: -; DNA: TGTGCCAGCAGTGAACAGGGGACTAGTTGGCAGACCCAGTACTTC; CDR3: CASSEQGTSWQTQYF
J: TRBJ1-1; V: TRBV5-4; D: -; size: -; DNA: TGTGCCAGCAGCTTGGAAATGAACATGAACACTGAAGCTTTCTTT; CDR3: CASSLEMNMNTEAFF
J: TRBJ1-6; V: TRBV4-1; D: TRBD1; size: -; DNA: TGCGCCAGCAGTTCCGGACAGGGGAGATATAATTCACCCCTCCACTTT; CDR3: CASSSGQGRYNSPLHF
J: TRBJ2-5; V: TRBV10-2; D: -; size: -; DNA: TGCGCCAGCAGACGGACTATCCAAGAGACCCAGTACTTC; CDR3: CASRRTIQETQYF
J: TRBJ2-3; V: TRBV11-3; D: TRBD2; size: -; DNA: TGTGCCAGCAGCTTAGGGGCGGGGGGAGGCACAGATACGCAGTATTTT; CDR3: CASSLGAGGGTDTQYF
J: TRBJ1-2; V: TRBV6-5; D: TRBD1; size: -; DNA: TGTGCCAGCAGTTACGGGACAGGGGATAACTATGGCTACACCTTC; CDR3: CASSYGTGDNYGYTF
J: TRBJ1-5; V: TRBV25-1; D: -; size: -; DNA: TGTGCCGGCAGTCCGCACAGGGAGAGCAATCAGCCCCAGCATTTT; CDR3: CAGSPHRESNQPQHF
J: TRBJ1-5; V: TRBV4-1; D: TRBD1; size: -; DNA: TGCGCCAGCAGCCAAGATCGCGTTCTTAGGACAGGGATGGACATTAGCAATCAGCCCCAGCATTTT; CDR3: CASSQDRVLRTGMDISNQPQHF
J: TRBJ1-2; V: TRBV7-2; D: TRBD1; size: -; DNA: TGTGCCAGCAGCTTAACTAGGACAGGGCATGGCTACACCTTC; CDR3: CASSLTRTGHGYTF
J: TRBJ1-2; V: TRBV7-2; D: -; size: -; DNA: TGTGCCAGCAGCCCCCCCCAGGGCGCCTACACCTTC; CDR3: CASSPPQGAYTF
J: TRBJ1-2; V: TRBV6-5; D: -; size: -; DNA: TGTGCCAGCACAACTGTCCCAGGCTATGGCTACACCTTC; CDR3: CASTTVPGYGYTF
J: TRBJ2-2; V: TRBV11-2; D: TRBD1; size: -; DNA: TGTGCCAGCAGCTTGTCCGGGACAGGGAACACCGGGGAGCTGTTTTTT; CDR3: CASSLSGTGNTGELFF
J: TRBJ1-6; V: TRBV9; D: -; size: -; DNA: TGTGCCAGCAGCGCGGGGGGAGGGGTTAATTCACCCCTCCACTTT; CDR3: CASSAGGGVNSPLHF
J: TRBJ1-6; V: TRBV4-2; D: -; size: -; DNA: TGTGCCAGCAGCCAAGTAGAGGGCTCCACAAGCTCCTATAATTCACCCCTCCACTTT; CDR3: CASSQVEGSTSSYNSPLHF
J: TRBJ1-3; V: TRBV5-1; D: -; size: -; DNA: TGCGCCAGCAGCTTGTACAGGGCTCGCTCTGGAAACACCATATATTTT; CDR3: CASSLYRARSGNTIYF
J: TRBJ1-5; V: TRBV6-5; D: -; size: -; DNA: TGTGCCACCAGACGGTCGCGGTACGATCAGCCCCAGCATTTT; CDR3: CATRRSRYDQPQHF
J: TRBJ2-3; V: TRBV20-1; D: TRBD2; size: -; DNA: TGCAGTGCTAGTAGCGGGGGCCAGGGCACAGATACGCAGTATTTT; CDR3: CSASSGGQGTDTQYF
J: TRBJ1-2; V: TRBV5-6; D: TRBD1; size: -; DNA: TGTGCCAGCAGCTGGGGGACAGGGGGTGACTATGGCTACACCTTC; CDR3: CASSWGTGGDYGYTF
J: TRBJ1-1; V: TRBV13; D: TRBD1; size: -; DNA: TGTGCCAGCAGCCTCAGGGGGCAATTGAGGACTGAAGCTTTCTTT; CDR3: CASSLRGQLRTEAFF
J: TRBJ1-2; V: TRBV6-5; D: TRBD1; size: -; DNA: TGTGCCAGCAGTAGGGACAGATCTAACTATGGCTACACCTTC; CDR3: CASSRDRSNYGYTF
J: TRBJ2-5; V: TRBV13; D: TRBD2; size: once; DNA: TGTGCCAGCAGCCGGCGGGGGGCGGGGGAGACCCAGTACTTC; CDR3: CASSRRGAGETQYF
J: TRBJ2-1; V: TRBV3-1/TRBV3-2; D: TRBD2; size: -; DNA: TGTGCCAGCAGCCAGTGGGCGGGGGGCGATAACAATGAGCAGTTCTTC; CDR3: CASSQWAGGDNNEQFF